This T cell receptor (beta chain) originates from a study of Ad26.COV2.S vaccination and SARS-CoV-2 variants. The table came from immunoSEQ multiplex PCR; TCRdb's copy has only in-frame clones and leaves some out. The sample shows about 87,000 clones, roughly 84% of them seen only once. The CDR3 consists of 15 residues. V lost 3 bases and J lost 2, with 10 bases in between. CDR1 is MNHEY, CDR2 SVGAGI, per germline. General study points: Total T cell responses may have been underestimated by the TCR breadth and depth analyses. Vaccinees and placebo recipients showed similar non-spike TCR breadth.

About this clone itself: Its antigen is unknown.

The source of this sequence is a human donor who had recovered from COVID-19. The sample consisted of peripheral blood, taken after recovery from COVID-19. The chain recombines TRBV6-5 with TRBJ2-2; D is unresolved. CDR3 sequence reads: CASSYQSPNTGELFF. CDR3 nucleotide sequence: TGTGCCAGCAGTTATCAGTCTCCCAACACCGGGGAGCTGTTTTTT.